This T cell receptor beta chain was documented in a study of T cell clonotyping in hematopoietic cell transplantation (TCRdb year 2021). For context, the study as a whole: Recipient samples taken before transplant were collected after cytoreduction. The study collected 120 to 150 blood samples from some 33 consecutive transplant recipients and their related donors. Recruitment of patients ran from late 2015 to early 2017, and follow-up continued until September 2020 or until death.

On this clone itself: It has no known antigen specificity. No clone much larger than this one lies a single base away; base qualities are absent.

General findings and caveats noted by the study authors: Sample size was limited, and cells were not sorted, so CD4 and CD8 repertoire contributions could not be separated. Overlap with donor repertoires was found for only a small fraction of recipient repertoires, with over 97% found to appear de novo at the given depth. Broader TCR repertoire diversity after transplant was predicted by Inverse Simpson Index values from donors and from recipients before transplant. A decrease in recipient TCR diversity was observed after transplant, and a progressive increase in pathologically expanded clonotypes was seen from day 30 to day 180.

The time point label for this specimen denotes: recipient sample about 28 days before transplant, after cytoreduction. Blood from recipients was drawn about 28 days before transplant and again at days 30, 100 and 180 after transplant. Nuclei Lysis Solution was used to extract genomic DNA from fresh or cryopreserved unfractionated peripheral blood mononuclear cells. TCR beta CDR3 regions were amplified from genomic DNA with the immunoSEQ assay, a bias-controlled multiplex PCR using V- and J-specific primers. A second PCR step added a proprietary barcode and Illumina adapter sequences to the CDR3 amplicons. An Illumina MiSeq instrument was used for sequencing of the CDR3 libraries. As for the authors' bioinformatics: Export and quality control were performed with immunoSEQ Analyzer 3.0, and downstream analyses were performed with R Bioconductor and Immunarch. Repertoire metrics were calculated using only productive rearrangements within the normalized downsampled data set. In the normalized cohort, a clonotype counted as pathologically expanded if the clonotype was larger than 5 templates. Repertoire diversity was measured with the Inverse Simpson Index. To capture all clonotypes, the CMV-specificity analyses were run on the non-normalized data set. TCRdb re-hosts the immuneACCESS table, in-frame sequences only. Its copies lack some clones; in the studies checked, an unresolved V gene accounts for under half of them, and the cause for the rest is not known. The V and J calls and the clone size are those of that table, but D and trimming were determined from the DNA. In all, the sample holds some 26,000 clones, and about four fifths of those were seen once. Less than 2% of the sample is taken by the ten largest.

The receptor was isolated from a middle-aged man with acute myeloid leukemia. Some clones in this sample may be carry-over from other donors' samples. Sequencing was performed on peripheral blood mononuclear cells, taken before stem cell transplant.

The CDR3 region reads CASSGVYSNQPQHF. In nucleotide form, the sequence is TGTGCCAGCAGTGGGGTCTATAGCAATCAGCCCCAGCATTTT. The rearranged segments are TRBV2 and TRBJ1-5; confidence is insufficient to name the D gene. From cysteine to phenylalanine, the CDR3 is 14 amino acids long. CDR3 DNA is the only sequence kept; it has 42 bases, read in frame from the first base. The germline ends are 7 bases apart after V is trimmed by 4 bases and J by 0 bases. For CDR1 and CDR2, the germline V gene lists SNHLY and FYNNEI.